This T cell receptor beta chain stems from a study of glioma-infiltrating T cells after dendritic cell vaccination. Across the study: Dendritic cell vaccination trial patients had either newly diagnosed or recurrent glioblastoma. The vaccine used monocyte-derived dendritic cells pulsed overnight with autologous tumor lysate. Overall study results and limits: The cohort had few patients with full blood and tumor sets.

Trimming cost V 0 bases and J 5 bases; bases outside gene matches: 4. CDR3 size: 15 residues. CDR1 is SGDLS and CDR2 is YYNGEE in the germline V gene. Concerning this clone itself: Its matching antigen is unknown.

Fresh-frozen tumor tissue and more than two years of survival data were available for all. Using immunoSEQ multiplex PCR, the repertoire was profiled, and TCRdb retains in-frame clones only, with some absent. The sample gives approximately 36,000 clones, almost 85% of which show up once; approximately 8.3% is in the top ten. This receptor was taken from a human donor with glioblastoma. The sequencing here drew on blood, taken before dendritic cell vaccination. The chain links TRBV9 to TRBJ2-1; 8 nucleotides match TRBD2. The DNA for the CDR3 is TGTGCCAGCAGCGTAGCCCCGCGGGAGGACAATGAGCAGTTCTTC. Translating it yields CASSVAPREDNEQFF.